These T cell receptor beta chains were read from a single sample in a study of T cell repertoires in cytomegalovirus infection. MiXCR was run by TCRdb on the reads, yielding one entry per CDR3 protein. The repertoire consists of some 320,000 distinct CDR3 sequences, with roughly 9.5% occurring once and the leading ten covering around 4.5%. Material: PBMCs. These TCRs come from a human donor in good health (CMV status not recorded). Some clones in this sample may be carry-over from other donors' samples. Both conserved end residues are part of each CDR3. The D gene is left open where the match is weak. Clone size, where shown, is once, few, many, or a class for clones that have expanded.

TRBJ1-6,many,NA,TRBV29-1,TGCAGCGTTGAAGCGATTCCGAATTCACCCCTCCACTTT,CSVEAIPNSPLHF
TRBJ1-1,NA,NA,TRBV6-2/TRBV6-3,TGTGCCAGCAGCTCTCCCGGAGTTCATAACACTGAAGCTTTCTTT,CASSSPGVHNTEAFF
TRBJ2-2,many,NA,TRBV7-2,TGTGCCAGCAGCTTAGACGGCCTCGGGGAGCTGTTTTTT,CASSLDGLGELFF
TRBJ2-5,few,NA,TRBV12-3/TRBV12-4,TGTGCCAGCAGCCGGAACAGTGGGGGAGAGACCCAGTACTTC,CASSRNSGGETQYF
TRBJ1-1,NA,NA,TRBV6-6,TGTGCCAGCAGTTACGGGCCTAGTCGGTGGGTCGCGACGACGCGTGAAGCTTTCTTT,CASSYGPSRWVATTREAFF
TRBJ1-5,NA,NA,TRBV4-3,TGCGCCAGCAGCCAAGGAGCGTCTCAGCCCCAGCATTTT,CASSQGASQPQHF
TRBJ2-1,NA,NA,TRBV10-3,TGTGCCATCAGCGAGGGGCAGAGTTTGGGCAATGAGCAGTTCTTC,CAISEGQSLGNEQFF
TRBJ1-1,many,NA,TRBV7-2,TGTGCCAGCAGCAGTCCCAGACTTAGGACTGAAGCTTTCTTT,CASSSPRLRTEAFF
TRBJ1-3,NA,TRBD1,TRBV6-5,TGTGCCAGCAGTTACTATGAGGGGGCGCGTCCTGGAAACACCATATATTTT,CASSYYEGARPGNTIYF
TRBJ2-5,many,NA,TRBV7-2,TGTGCCAGCAGCTTAGGACCGAAAGAGACCCAGTACTTC,CASSLGPKETQYF
TRBJ2-3,NA,TRBD2,TRBV12-3/TRBV12-4,TGTGCCAGCAGCTTTGCTGGGCGGGGGGTCTCTAGCACAGATACGCAGTATTTT,CASSFAGRGVSSTDTQYF
TRBJ2-5,few,TRBD2,TRBV27,TGTGCCAGCAGCCCAGGGACTAGCGGCAGGGAGACCCAGTACTTC,CASSPGTSGRETQYF
TRBJ1-2,NA,NA,TRBV5-6,TGTGCCAGCAGCTTGGGACCACAGGGATCAACGGGCTACACCTTC,CASSLGPQGSTGYTF
TRBJ1-1,NA,NA,TRBV9,TGTGCCAGCAGCCCCCTGGGGGGGTCCGGCGCTGAAGCTTTCTTT,CASSPLGGSGAEAFF
TRBJ2-7,NA,TRBD1,TRBV6-1,TGTGCCGGATCCGGGACAGGGAGCTCCTACGAGCAGTACTTC,CAGSGTGSSYEQYF
TRBJ1-6,NA,NA,TRBV28,TGTGCCAGCAGTTTTACTTGGGAAAATTCACCCCTCCACTTT,CASSFTWENSPLHF
TRBJ2-7,many,TRBD1,TRBV7-9,TGTGCCAGTTTGAAGTGGGACAGCCCTTCCTACGAGCAGTACTTC,CASLKWDSPSYEQYF
TRBJ2-1,many,TRBD2,TRBV7-6,TGTGCCAGCAGCCCAGACAGAAGGACTAGCGGAAACTCCTACAATGAGCAGTTCTTC,CASSPDRRTSGNSYNEQFF
TRBJ1-2,many,TRBD1,TRBV4-2,TGTGCCAGCAGCCAAAACCCGACAGGGCTAAACTATGGCTACACCTTC,CASSQNPTGLNYGYTF
TRBJ2-5,NA,TRBD2,TRBV23-1,TGCGCCAGTGTGTCTAGCGGGAGTTGGGAGACCCAGTACTTC,CASVSSGSWETQYF
TRBJ1-5,many,NA,TRBV6-1,TGTGCCAGCAGTGAAACGCAGCCCCAGCATTTT,CASSETQPQHF
TRBJ2-5,many,NA,TRBV7-2,TGTGCCAGCAGCTTAGCGACAGGAGGAGAGACCCAGTACTTC,CASSLATGGETQYF
TRBJ1-1,many,NA,TRBV19,TGTGCCAGTATCCCGCGGCCTGGGAAGATTAGGAACACTGAAGCTTTCTTT,CASIPRPGKIRNTEAFF
TRBJ2-1,few,TRBD2,TRBV5-4,TGTGCCAGCAGCCCCCTCCGGTGGACTAGCGGTTTTAGCTCCTACAATGAGCAGTTCTTC,CASSPLRWTSGFSSYNEQFF
TRBJ2-7,NA,NA,TRBV12-3/TRBV12-4,TGTGCCAGCAGTTATGTGAAAGGGGACGAGCAGTACTTC,CASSYVKGDEQYF
TRBJ2-1,NA,TRBD2,TRBV14,TGTGCCAGCAGCCTTTTAGCGGGCGGTACCTACAATGAGCAGTTCTTC,CASSLLAGGTYNEQFF
TRBJ2-7,NA,NA,TRBV5-6,TGTGCCAGCAGCTTGGTCAACGGAGCCTACGAGCAGTACTTC,CASSLVNGAYEQYF
TRBJ1-1,few,NA,TRBV7-2,TGTGCCAGCAGCTTTTACAGGGCGCGGGACACTGAAGCTTTCTTT,CASSFYRARDTEAFF
TRBJ1-1,many,TRBD1,TRBV6-1,TGTGCCAGCAGTAGGGACAGGGCAAAAGCTTTCTTT,CASSRDRAKAFF
TRBJ1-2,NA,NA,TRBV4-3,TGCGCCAGCAGCCAAGACCCCGGCTATGGCTACACCTTC,CASSQDPGYGYTF
TRBJ2-1,NA,TRBD1,TRBV10-3,TGTGCCACCCTCGGGACAGGGTTTTGGAATGAGCAGTTCTTC,CATLGTGFWNEQFF